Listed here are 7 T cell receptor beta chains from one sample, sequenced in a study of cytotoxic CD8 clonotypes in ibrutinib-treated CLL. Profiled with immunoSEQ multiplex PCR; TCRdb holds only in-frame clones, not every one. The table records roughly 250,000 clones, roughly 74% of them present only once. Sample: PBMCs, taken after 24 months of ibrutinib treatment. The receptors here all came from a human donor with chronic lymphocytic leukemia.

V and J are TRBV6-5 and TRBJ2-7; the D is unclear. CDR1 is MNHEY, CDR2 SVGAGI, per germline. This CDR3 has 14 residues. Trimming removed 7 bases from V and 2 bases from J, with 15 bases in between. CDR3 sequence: CASKKPGLAYEQYF. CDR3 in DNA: TGTGCCAGCAAAAAACCGGGTTTGGCCTACGAGCAGTACTTC.

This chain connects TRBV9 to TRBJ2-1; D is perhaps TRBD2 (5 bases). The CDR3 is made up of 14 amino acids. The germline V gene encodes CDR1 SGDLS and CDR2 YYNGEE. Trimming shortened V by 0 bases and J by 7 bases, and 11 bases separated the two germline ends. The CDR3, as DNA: TGTGCCAGCAGCGTAGGAGGGCAACAGAATGAGCAGTTCTTC. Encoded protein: CASSVGGQQNEQFF.

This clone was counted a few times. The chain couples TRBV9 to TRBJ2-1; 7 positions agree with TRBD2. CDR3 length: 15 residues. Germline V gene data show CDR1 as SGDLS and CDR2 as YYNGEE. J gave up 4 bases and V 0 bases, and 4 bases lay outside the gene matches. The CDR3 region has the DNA TGTGCCAGCAGCGTAGCGACTAGCCTATACAATGAGCAGTTCTTC. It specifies CASSVATSLYNEQFF.

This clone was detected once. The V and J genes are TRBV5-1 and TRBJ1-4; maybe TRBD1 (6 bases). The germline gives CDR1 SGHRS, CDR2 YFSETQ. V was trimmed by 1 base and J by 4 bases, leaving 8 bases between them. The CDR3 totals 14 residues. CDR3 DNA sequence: TGCGCCAGCAGCTTGTCAGGGGTTAATGAAAAACTGTTTTTT. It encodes CASSLSGVNEKLFF.

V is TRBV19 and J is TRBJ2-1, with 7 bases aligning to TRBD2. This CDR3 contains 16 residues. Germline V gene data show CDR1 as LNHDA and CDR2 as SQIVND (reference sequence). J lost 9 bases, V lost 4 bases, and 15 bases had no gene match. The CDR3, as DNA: TGTGCCAGTAGTACCTCCTTAGGGAGGGCCCGCGGTGAGCAGTTCTTC. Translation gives CASSTSLGRARGEQFF.

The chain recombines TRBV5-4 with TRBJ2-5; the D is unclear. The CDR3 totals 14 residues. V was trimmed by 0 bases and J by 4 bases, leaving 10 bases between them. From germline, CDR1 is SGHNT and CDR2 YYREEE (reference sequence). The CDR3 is CASSLEGFGETQYF. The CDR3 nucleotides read TGTGCCAGCAGCTTGGAGGGATTTGGAGAGACCCAGTACTTC. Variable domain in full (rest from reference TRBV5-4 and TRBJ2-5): ETGVTQSPTHLIKTRGQQVTLRCSSQSGHNTVSWYQQALGQGPQFIFQYYREEENGRGNFPPRFSGLQFPNYSSELNVNALELDDSALYLCASSLEGFGETQYFGPGTRLLVL.

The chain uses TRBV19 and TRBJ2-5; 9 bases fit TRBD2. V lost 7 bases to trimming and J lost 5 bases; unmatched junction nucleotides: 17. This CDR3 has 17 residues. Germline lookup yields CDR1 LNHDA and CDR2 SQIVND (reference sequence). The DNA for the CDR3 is TGTGCCAGTAACGGCGGGAGTAGCGGGAGCATGCGGGAGACCCAGTACTTC. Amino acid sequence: CASNGGSSGSMRETQYF.